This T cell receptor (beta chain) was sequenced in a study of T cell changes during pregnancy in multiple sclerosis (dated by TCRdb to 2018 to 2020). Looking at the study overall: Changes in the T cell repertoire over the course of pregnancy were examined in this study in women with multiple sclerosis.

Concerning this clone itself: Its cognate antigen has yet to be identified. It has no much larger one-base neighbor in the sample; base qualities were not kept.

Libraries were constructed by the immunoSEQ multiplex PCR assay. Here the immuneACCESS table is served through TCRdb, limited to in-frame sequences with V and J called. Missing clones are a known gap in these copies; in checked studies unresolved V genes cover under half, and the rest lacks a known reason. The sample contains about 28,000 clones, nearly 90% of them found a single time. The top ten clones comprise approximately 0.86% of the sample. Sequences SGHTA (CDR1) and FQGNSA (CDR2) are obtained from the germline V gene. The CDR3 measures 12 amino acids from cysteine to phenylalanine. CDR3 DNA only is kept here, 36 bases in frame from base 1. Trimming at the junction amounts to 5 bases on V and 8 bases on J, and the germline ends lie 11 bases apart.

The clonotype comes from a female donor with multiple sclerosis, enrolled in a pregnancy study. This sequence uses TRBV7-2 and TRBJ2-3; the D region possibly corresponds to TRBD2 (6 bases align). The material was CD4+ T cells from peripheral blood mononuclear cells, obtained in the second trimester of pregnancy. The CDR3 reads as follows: CASSPRGGTQYF. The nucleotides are TGTGCCAGCAGCCCGCGGGGAGGTACGCAGTATTTT.